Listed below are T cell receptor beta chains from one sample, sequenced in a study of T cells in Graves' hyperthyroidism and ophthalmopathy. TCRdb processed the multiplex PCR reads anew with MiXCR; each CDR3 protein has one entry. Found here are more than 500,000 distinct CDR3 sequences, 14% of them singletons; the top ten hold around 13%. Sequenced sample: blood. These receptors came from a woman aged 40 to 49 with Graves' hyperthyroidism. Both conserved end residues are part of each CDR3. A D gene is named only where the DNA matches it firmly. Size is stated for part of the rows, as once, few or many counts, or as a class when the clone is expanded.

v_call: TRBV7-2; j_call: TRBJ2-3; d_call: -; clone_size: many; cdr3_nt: TGTGCCAGCAGCGACGACCGCATGACGGACCTGGATACGCAGTATTTT; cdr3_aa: CASSDDRMTDLDTQYF
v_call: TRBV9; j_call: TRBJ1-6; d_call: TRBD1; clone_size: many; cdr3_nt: TGTGCCAGCAGTGCAGACAGGGTGGGTTCACCCCTCCACTTT; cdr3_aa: CASSADRVGSPLHF
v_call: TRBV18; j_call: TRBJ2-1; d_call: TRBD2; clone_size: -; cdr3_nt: TGTGCCAGCTTACCACGGAGCGGGAGAAGCAATGAGCAGTTCTTC; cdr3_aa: CASLPRSGRSNEQFF
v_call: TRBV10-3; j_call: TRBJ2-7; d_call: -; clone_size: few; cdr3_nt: TGTGCCATCAGAATTTCCCGGGCCCAGGGAAGTAATACGGAGCAGTACTTC; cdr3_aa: CAIRISRAQGSNTEQYF
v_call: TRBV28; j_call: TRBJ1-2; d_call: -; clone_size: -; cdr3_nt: TGTGCCAGCAGTCCGCCGGGGGTTAACTATGGCTACACCTTC; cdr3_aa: CASSPPGVNYGYTF
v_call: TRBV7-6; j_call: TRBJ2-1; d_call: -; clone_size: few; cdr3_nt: TGTGCCAGCAGCCCATGGACTCATGAGCAGTTCTTC; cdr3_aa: CASSPWTHEQFF
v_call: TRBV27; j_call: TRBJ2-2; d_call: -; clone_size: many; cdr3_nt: TGTGCCAGCAGTTTCCTCGGGGGATCGGACACCGGGGAGCTGTTTTTT; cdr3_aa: CASSFLGGSDTGELFF
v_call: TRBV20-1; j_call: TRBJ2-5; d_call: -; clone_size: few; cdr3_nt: TGCAGTGCAAGTCGGGCCTTCATAGTTCTAGAGACCCAGTACTTC; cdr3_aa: CSASRAFIVLETQYF
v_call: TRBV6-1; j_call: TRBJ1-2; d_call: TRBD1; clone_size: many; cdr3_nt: TGTGCCAGCAGTTCTAGCCGACAGGGCTTCCACTATGGCTACACCTTC; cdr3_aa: CASSSSRQGFHYGYTF
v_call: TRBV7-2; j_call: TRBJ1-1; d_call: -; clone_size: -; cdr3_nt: TGTGCCAGCAGCTTAGATAGGAGGGGAAGAGAAACTGAAGCTTTCTTT; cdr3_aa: CASSLDRRGRETEAFF
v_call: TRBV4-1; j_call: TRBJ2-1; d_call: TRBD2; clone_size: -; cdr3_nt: TGCGCCAGCAGCCAAGCTGTGGGGGGGTTTAGGAATGAGCAGTTCTTC; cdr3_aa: CASSQAVGGFRNEQFF
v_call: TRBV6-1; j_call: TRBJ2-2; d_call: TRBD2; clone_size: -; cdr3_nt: TGTGCCAGCATTGATCGGGGGGACACCGGGGAGCTGTTTTTT; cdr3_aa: CASIDRGDTGELFF
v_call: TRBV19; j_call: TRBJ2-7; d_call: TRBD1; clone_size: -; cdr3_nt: TGTGCCAGTAGTATACAGGGGGCGCAAGAGCAGTACTTC; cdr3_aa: CASSIQGAQEQYF
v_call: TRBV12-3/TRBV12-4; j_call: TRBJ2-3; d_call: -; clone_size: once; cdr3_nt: TGTGCCAGCAGTTTCGCGGGGACAGATGCGCAGTATTTT; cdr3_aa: CASSFAGTDAQYF
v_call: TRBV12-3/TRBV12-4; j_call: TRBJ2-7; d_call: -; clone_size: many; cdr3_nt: TGTGCCAGCAGCGGAGGACGGCTATCCTACGAGCAGTACTTC; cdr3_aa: CASSGGRLSYEQYF
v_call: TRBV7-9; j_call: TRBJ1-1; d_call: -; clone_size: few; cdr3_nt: TGTGCCAGCAGCTTATCAGGGACGGTCACTGAAGCTTTCTTT; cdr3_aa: CASSLSGTVTEAFF
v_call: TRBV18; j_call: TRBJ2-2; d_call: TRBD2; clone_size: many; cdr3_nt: TGTGCCAGCTCGTCGACTAGCCCAACCGGGGAGCTGTTTTTT; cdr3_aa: CASSSTSPTGELFF
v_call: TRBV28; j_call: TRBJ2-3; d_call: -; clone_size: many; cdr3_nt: TGTGCCAGCAGTTTATCCGTCACAGATACGCAGTATTTT; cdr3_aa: CASSLSVTDTQYF
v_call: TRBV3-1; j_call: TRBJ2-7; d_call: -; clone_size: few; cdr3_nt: TGTGCCAGCAGCCTTAGTGGGCAGGGAAGCCACGAGCAGTACTTC; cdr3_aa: CASSLSGQGSHEQYF
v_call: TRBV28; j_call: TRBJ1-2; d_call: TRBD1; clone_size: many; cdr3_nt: TGTGCCAGCGGAAGGGGGCGAGATTCCTATGGCTACACCTTC; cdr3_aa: CASGRGRDSYGYTF
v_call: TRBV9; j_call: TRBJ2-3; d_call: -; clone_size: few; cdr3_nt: TGTGCCAGCAGCGTAGGAGAGACTAGGGGCACAGATACGCAGTATTTT; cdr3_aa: CASSVGETRGTDTQYF
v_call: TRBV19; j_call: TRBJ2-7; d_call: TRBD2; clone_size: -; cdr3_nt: TGTGCCAGTAGTATGGGAACTAGCGGGGCCTACGAGCAGTACTTC; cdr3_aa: CASSMGTSGAYEQYF
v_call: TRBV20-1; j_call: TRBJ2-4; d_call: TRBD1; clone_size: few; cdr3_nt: TGCAGTGGGGGACCTCTGGGACAGTTGCCCAAAAACATTCAGTACTTC; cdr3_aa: CSGGPLGQLPKNIQYF
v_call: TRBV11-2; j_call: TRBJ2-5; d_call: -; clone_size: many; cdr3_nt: TGTGCCAGCAGCTTAGCTAGAGTAGCCCAAGAGACCCAGTACTTC; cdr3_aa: CASSLARVAQETQYF
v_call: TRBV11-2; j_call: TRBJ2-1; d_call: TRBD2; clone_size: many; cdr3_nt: TGTGCCAGCAGCTTATTGGGTTCTAGCGGGAGTTTCTACAATGAGCAGTTCTTC; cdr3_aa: CASSLLGSSGSFYNEQFF
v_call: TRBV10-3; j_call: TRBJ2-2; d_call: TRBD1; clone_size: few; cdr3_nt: TGTGCCATCAGTGTGGGGACAGGGATCACCGGGGAGCTGTTTTTT; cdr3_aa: CAISVGTGITGELFF
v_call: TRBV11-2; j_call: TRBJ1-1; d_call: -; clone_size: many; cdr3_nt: TGTGCCAGCAGGGGGAGGGTGAACACTGAAGCTTTCTTT; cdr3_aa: CASRGRVNTEAFF
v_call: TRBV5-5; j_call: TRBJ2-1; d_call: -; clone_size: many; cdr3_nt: TGTGCCAGCAGCTTGCTGGTGGGGGCCGGTGAGCAGTTCTTC; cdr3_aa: CASSLLVGAGEQFF
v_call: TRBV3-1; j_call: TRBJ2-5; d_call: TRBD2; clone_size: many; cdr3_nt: TGTGCCAGCAGCCACACCCCGGCGGCTAGCGGGAGGATGGAGACCCAGTACTTC; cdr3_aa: CASSHTPAASGRMETQYF
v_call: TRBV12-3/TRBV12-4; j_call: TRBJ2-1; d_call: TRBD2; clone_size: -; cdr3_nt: TGTGCCAGCACTTTAGAGAGGCTAGCGGGAGCAGCCTACAATGAGCAGTTCTTC; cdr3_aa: CASTLERLAGAAYNEQFF
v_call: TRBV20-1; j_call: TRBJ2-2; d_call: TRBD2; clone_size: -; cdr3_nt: TGCAGTGCTGCCGTACTTCCGGGACTAGCGGGACCGAGCACCGGGGAGCTGTTTTTT; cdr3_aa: CSAAVLPGLAGPSTGELFF
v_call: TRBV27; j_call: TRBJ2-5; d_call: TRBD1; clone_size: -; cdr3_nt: TGTGCCAGCAGGACAGGGACAGGAGAACCTCAAGAGACCCAGTACTTC; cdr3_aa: CASRTGTGEPQETQYF
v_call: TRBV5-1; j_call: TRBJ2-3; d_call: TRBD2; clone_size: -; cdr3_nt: TGCGCCAGCAGCCCAAAGACTAGCGGGGCTCGCACAGATACGCAGTATTTT; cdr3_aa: CASSPKTSGARTDTQYF
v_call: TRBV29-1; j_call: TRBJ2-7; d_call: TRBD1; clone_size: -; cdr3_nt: TGCAGCGTTGAATTTTCCGGGACAGGGGGCGAGCAGTACTTC; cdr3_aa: CSVEFSGTGGEQYF
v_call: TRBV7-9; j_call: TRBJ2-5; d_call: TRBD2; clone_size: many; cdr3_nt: TGTGCCAGCAGCTCGGGACTAGCGGGAGTGGTGACCCAGTACTTC; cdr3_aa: CASSSGLAGVVTQYF
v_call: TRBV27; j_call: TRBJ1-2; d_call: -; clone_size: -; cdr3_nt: TGTGCCAGCAGCCCCTCAGGGTTGGATGGCTACACCTTC; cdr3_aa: CASSPSGLDGYTF
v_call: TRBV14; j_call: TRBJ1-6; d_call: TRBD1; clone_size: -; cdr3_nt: TGTGCCAGCAGCCAAGATGGACAGGGGGCCTATAATTCACCCCTCCACTTT; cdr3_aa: CASSQDGQGAYNSPLHF
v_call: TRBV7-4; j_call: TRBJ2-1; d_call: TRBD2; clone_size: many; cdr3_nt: TGTGCCAGCAGCCCAGTTGCTAGCGGGAGTGAGCAGTTCTTC; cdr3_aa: CASSPVASGSEQFF
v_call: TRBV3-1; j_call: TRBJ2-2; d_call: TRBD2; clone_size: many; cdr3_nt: TGTGCCAGCAGCCAATCTAGCGGGGCTGCCGGGGAGCTGTTTTTT; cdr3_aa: CASSQSSGAAGELFF
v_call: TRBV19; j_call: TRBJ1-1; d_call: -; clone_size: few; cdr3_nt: TGTGCCAGTAGTGCCAGGGATCTGAACACTGAAGCTTTCTTT; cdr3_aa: CASSARDLNTEAFF
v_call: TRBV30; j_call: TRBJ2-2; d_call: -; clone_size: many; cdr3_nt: TGTGCCTGGAGTGTATTCGCGAGTCCCGGGGAGCTGTTTTTT; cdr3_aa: CAWSVFASPGELFF
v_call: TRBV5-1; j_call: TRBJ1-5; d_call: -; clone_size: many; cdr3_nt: TGCGCCAGCAGCTTCAGTGGGGGGGGGCCCCAGCATTTT; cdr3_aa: CASSFSGGGPQHF
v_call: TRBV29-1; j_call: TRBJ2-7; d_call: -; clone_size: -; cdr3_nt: TGCAGCTTCCGACGGGGACCTTCTTACGAGCAGTACTTC; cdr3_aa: CSFRRGPSYEQYF
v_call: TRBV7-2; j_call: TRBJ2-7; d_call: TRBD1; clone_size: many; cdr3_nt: TGTGCCAGCAGCTTAACAGGGGGCGTCGAGCAGTACTTC; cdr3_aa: CASSLTGGVEQYF
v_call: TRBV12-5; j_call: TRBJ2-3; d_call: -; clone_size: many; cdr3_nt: TGTGCTAGTGGTTTGCGAGACGGGGCAGATACGCAGTATTTT; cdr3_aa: CASGLRDGADTQYF
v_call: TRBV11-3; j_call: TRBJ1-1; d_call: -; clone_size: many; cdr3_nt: TGTGCCAGCAGCTCGACCGACAACACTGAAGCTTTCTTT; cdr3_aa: CASSSTDNTEAFF
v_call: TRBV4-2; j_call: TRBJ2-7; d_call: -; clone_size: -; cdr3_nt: TGTGCCAGCAGCCAAGAAACCGAGGGCTACGAGCAGTACTTC; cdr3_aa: CASSQETEGYEQYF
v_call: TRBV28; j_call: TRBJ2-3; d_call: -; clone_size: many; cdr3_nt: TGTGCCAGCAGTTTCGGTTGGAGGGCAGATACGCAGTATTTT; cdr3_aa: CASSFGWRADTQYF
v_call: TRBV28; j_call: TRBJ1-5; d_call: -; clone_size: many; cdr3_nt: TGTGCCAGCACTCCCTATTCGGGGGCTCGGCAGCCCCAGCATTTT; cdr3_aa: CASTPYSGARQPQHF
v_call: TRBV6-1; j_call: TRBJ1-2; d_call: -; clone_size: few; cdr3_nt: TGTGCCAGCTTGGTAGGGGCTTATGGCTACACCTTC; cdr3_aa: CASLVGAYGYTF
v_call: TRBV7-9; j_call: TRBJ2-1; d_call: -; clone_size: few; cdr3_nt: TGTGCCAGCAGTACCCACTCATCTGTCGGGAGCTCCTACAATGAGCAGTTCTTC; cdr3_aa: CASSTHSSVGSSYNEQFF
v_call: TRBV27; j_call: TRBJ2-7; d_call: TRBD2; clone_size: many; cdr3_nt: TGTGCCAGCAGTTTATCTTCCCTAGCGGGAGCTGACTACGAGCAGTACTTC; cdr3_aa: CASSLSSLAGADYEQYF
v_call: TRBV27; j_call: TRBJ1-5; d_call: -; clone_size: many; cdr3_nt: TGTGCCAGCAGTTTATATCTCTCCGGGAATTCGGATCAGCCCCAGCATTTT; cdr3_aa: CASSLYLSGNSDQPQHF